These 27 T cell receptor beta chains originate from one sample sequenced in a study of blood T cell repertoires in COVID-19. Sequencing used immunoSEQ multiplex PCR; TCRdb keeps in-frame clones, though not all of them. The sample has a few hundred thousand clones; roughly 80% are singletons. The sample comprised peripheral blood. These receptors originate from a human donor in a cohort sampled during active COVID-19.

This clone has more than one count but fewer than ten. Here the CDR3 reads CASSDRSAYEQYF. The CDR3 DNA follows: TGTGCCAGCAGCGACAGGTCTGCCTACGAGCAGTACTTC. The chain uses TRBV2 and TRBJ2-7; perhaps TRBD1 as D (6 bases). Trimming shortened V by 6 bases and J by 2 bases, and 11 bases separated the two germline ends. Germline assignment: CDR1 SNHLY and CDR2 FYNNEI. The CDR3 spans 13 residues.

CDR3 in amino acids: CASSLGVDRGQDTQYF. CDR3 in DNA: TGTGCCAGCAGCTTAGGAGTGGACAGGGGGCAAGATACGCAGTATTTT. The chain joins TRBV7-9 to TRBJ2-3; 11 bases are a match to TRBD1. In germline, CDR1 is SEHNR, CDR2 FQNEAQ (reference sequence). There are 16 residues in the CDR3. After removal of 1 base from V and 5 bases from J, the junction contained 5 bases not matched to a gene.

The chain employs TRBV29-1 and TRBJ2-7, with TRBD2 matching 11 bases. After removal of 1 base from V and 4 bases from J, the junction contained 9 bases not matched to a gene. Germline lookup yields CDR1 SQVTM and CDR2 ANQGSEA. The CDR3 is 16 amino acids. The CDR3 sequence: CSVEGTASGRRYEQYF. The CDR3 bases are TGCAGCGTTGAAGGGACTGCTAGCGGGAGGAGGTACGAGCAGTACTTC.

The rearrangement uses TRBV20-1 and TRBJ2-1; D might be TRBD2 (5 bases). CDR1 and CDR2 from the germline V gene are DFQATT and SNEGSKA (reference sequence). The CDR3 has 14 amino acids. The V and J ends lost 3 bases and 5 bases respectively, with 14 bases between them. The CDR3 is CSASRRLSDNEQFF. CDR3 DNA: TGCAGTGCTAGTAGGAGGCTAAGCGACAATGAGCAGTTCTTC.

Here the CDR3 DNA reads TGTGCCAGCAGTTACTTCGGACAGAGTGGCTACACCTTC. Residues: CASSYFGQSGYTF. The V call is TRBV6-2 or TRBV6-3, the J call TRBJ1-2; maybe TRBD1 (6 bases). V was pared by 1 base and J by 7 bases, with 10 bases between. CDR1 is MNHEY and CDR2 is SVGEGT in the germline V gene. The CDR3 covers 13 residues.

The V gene is TRBV5-6, the J gene TRBJ1-4, with 8 positions matching TRBD1. V lost 4 bases to trimming and J lost 6 bases; unmatched junction nucleotides: 11. The germline gives CDR1 SGHDT, CDR2 YYEEEE. This CDR3 spans 16 amino acids. The CDR3 is CASSGAAGGLDEKLFF. In DNA form, the CDR3 reads TGTGCCAGCAGCGGTGCGGCAGGGGGCCTAGATGAAAAACTGTTTTTT.

Only a few counts were recorded for this clone. V and J are TRBV2 and TRBJ1-5, with 8 bases fitting TRBD1. The length of the CDR3 is 18 residues. CDR1 SNHLY and CDR2 FYNNEI come from the germline V gene. The V gene end was trimmed by 0 bases and the J gene end by 7 bases; junction bases not matched to a gene: 14. The CDR3 DNA follows: TGTGCCAGCAGTGAAGCGGGGTTGGAGGCAGGGGGCAGGCAGCCCCAGCATTTT. As protein: CASSEAGLEAGGRQPQHF. The whole variable domain, remainder taken from reference TRBV2 and TRBJ1-5, is EPEVTQTPSHQVTQMGQEVILRCVPISNHLYFYWYRQILGQKVEFLVSFYNNEISEKSEIFDDQFSVERPDGSNFTLKIRSTKLEDSAMYFCASSEAGLEAGGRQPQHFGDGTRLSIL.

J is TRBJ1-5 and V is TRBV19, with D maybe TRBD1 (5 bases). The V end was cut by 3 bases, the J end by 5 bases, with 11 bases between. The CDR3 is 14 amino acids. Germline V CDR1 and CDR2: LNHDA, SQIVND (reference sequence). The CDR3 region is CASSIIQGYQPQHF. The CDR3, as DNA: TGTGCCAGTAGTATTATCCAGGGTTATCAGCCCCAGCATTTT.

J is TRBJ1-2 and V is TRBV9; 8 bases line up with TRBD1. Trimming took 4 bases from V and 0 from J; bases not matched to a gene: 2. CDR3 length equals 14 residues. Germline V gives CDR1 SGDLS, CDR2 YYNGEE. CDR3 residues: CASSPGQANYGYTF. As DNA, the CDR3 is TGTGCCAGCAGCCCGGGACAGGCTAACTATGGCTACACCTTC.

The genes are TRBV9 and TRBJ2-7; TRBD1 agrees at 7 bases. Germline V lookup: CDR1 SGDLS, CDR2 YYNGEE. The CDR3 consists of 12 residues. With 3 bases clipped from V and 6 bases from J, the junction kept 3 bases outside the gene matches. The CDR3 spells CASSGDSSEQYF. CDR3 DNA sequence: TGTGCCAGCAGCGGGGACAGTTCCGAGCAGTACTTC. Looking up the rest from reference TRBV9 and TRBJ2-7 gives the full variable domain: DSGVTQTPKHLITATGQRVTLRCSPRSGDLSVYWYQQSLDQGLQFLIQYYNGEERAKGNILERFSAQQFPDLHSELNLSSLELGDSALYFCASSGDSSEQYFGPGTRLTVT.

The chain uses TRBV6-5 and TRBJ1-2; 10 bases are shared with TRBD1. With 8 bases clipped from V and 8 bases from J, the junction kept 8 bases outside the gene matches. CDR1 and CDR2 (germline): MNHEY, SVGAGI. There are 13 residues in the CDR3. The CDR3 nucleotides read TGTGCCAGCGCGGGACAGGGGTTTTGGGGCTACACCTTC. It codes for CASAGQGFWGYTF.

Details on this clone: Other DNA sequences in this specimen translate into the identical CDR3. The V call is TRBV28, the J call TRBJ1-6; TRBD1 matches at 9 bases. With V trimmed by 5 bases and J by 7 bases, 6 bases remained unmatched. Looked up from germline, CDR1 is MDHEN and CDR2 is SYDVKM. CDR3 size: 15 residues. In nucleotides, the CDR3 is TGTGCCAGCAGTCTCCCGGGACAGGGAAATTCACCCCTCCACTTT. Translating it yields CASSLPGQGNSPLHF.

This clone was seen a few times. This chain links TRBV5-4 with TRBJ1-1, with TRBD1 matching 8 bases. The trim removed 2 bases at V and 4 bases at J, leaving 4 bases unmatched. Per germline, CDR1 SGHNT and CDR2 YYREEE (reference sequence). CDR3 length equals 14 residues. CDR3 protein: CASSFLQGGTEAFF. The CDR3 DNA is TGTGCCAGCAGCTTCTTACAGGGGGGCACTGAAGCTTTCTTT. Looking up the rest from reference TRBV5-4 and TRBJ1-1 gives the full variable domain: ETGVTQSPTHLIKTRGQQVTLRCSSQSGHNTVSWYQQALGQGPQFIFQYYREEENGRGNFPPRFSGLQFPNYSSELNVNALELDDSALYLCASSFLQGGTEAFFGQGTRLTVV.

A few counts support this clone. V and J are TRBV6-1 and TRBJ2-7; D ambiguous. The CDR3 totals 14 residues. Germline CDR1 is MNHNS and CDR2 is SASEGT. V dropped 3 bases and J dropped 7 bases, with 16 bases sitting between them. CDR3 sequence: CASSEFGSRVEQYF. The CDR3 nucleotides are TGTGCCAGCAGTGAGTTTGGCTCCCGTGTGGAGCAGTACTTC.

CDR3 DNA: TGTGCCAGCAGCGCTAGCTCCCTTAGCGGGAGGGGCTCCTACAATGAGCAGTTCTTC. It specifies CASSASSLSGRGSYNEQFF. The chain links TRBV3-1 (or the pseudogene TRBV3-2) to TRBJ2-1; 11 bases map to TRBD2. This CDR3 contains 19 residues. Germline V gene lookup returns CDR1 LGHDT and CDR2 YNNKEL (reference sequence). Germline trimming cut 5 bases from V and 0 bases from J; bases unmatched to any gene: 12.

As DNA, the CDR3 is TGTGCCAGCAGCCGGACAGGGCGGGATGGCTACACCTTC. This translates into CASSRTGRDGYTF. J is TRBJ1-2 and V is TRBV9; TRBD1 agrees at 8 bases. The ends lost 4 bases at V and 6 bases at J; junction bases unmatched: 5. The CDR3 totals 13 residues. The germline V gene encodes CDR1 SGDLS and CDR2 YYNGEE.

This rearrangement joins TRBV28 to TRBJ1-5, with 8 bases identical to TRBD1. V shed 5 bases and J 4 bases; nucleotides not matched to a gene: 4. There are 14 residues in the CDR3. Germline CDR1 and CDR2: MDHEN and SYDVKM. The CDR3 coding sequence is TGTGCCAGCAGTCCGGGACAGGCAAATCAGCCCCAGCATTTT. Its translation is CASSPGQANQPQHF.

The chain links TRBV4-1 to TRBJ2-1; 9 bases fit TRBD2. The CDR3 sequence is 21 residues long. The V gene end was trimmed by 0 bases and the J gene end by 0 bases; junction bases not matched to a gene: 15. Germline assignment: CDR1 MGHRA and CDR2 YSYEKL. This CDR3 is CASSQEGGALAGILSYNEQFF. The CDR3 DNA sequence: TGCGCCAGCAGCCAAGAGGGAGGGGCACTAGCGGGTATTCTCTCCTACAATGAGCAGTTCTTC.

The chain has TRBV7-6 and TRBJ2-1; D possibly matches TRBD1 or TRBD2 (6 bases each). CDR1 SGHVS and CDR2 FNYEAQ come from the germline V gene. V shed 5 bases and J shed 15 bases, with 11 bases lying between them. This CDR3 contains 10 residues. The CDR3 protein is CASSLGGPFF. CDR3 DNA sequence: TGTGCCAGCAGCCTAGGGGGGCCGTTCTTC.

The chain combines TRBV5-6 with TRBJ1-3; possible D gene TRBD1, 5 bases. Germline V gene sequence: CDR1 SGHDT, CDR2 YYEEEE. This CDR3 is built from 13 residues. V lost 3 bases and J 3 bases, leaving 7 bases between the germline ends. The CDR3 DNA reads as TGTGCCAGCAGCTGGGGACTTGGAAACACCATATATTTT. Protein: CASSWGLGNTIYF.

The V gene is TRBV7-2, the J gene TRBJ2-5; weak D call: TRBD1 (5 bases). V lost 5 bases and J 4 bases, leaving 14 bases between the germline ends. The CDR3 is made up of 14 amino acids. CDR1 is SGHTA, CDR2 FQGNSA, per germline. The CDR3 sequence is CASSPYRGTETQYF. The CDR3 nucleotides are TGTGCCAGCAGCCCGTATAGGGGCACAGAGACCCAGTACTTC.

V is TRBV7-2 and J is TRBJ2-1, with TRBD2 matching 9 bases. The V segment lost 1 base and the J segment 0 bases; nucleotides outside the gene matches: 4. Germline loops: CDR1 SGHTA, CDR2 FQGNSA. This CDR3 region has 17 residues. The CDR3 is CASSLERLAASYNEQFF. For the CDR3, the DNA is TGTGCCAGCAGCTTAGAAAGACTAGCGGCCTCCTACAATGAGCAGTTCTTC.

This clone came up a few times. This chain uses TRBV7-8 with TRBJ1-2; perhaps TRBD1 as D (6 bases). V was cut by 4 bases and J by 4 bases, with 10 bases left in between. Germline CDR1 is SGHVS and CDR2 is FQNEAQ. The CDR3 covers 13 residues. The CDR3 is CASSSGQFYGYTF. The CDR3 region has the DNA TGTGCCAGCAGCTCTGGACAGTTCTATGGCTACACCTTC.

The chain carries TRBV5-5 and TRBJ2-7; tentative D call: TRBD1 (5 bases). Germline V gene lookup returns CDR1 SGHKS and CDR2 YYEKEE (reference sequence). The CDR3 consists of 13 residues. V gave up 5 bases and J gave up 4 bases, with 13 bases separating them. The CDR3 region has the DNA TGTGCCAGCAGGAACCAGGGCACATACGAGCAGTACTTC. It translates to CASRNQGTYEQYF.

The chain links TRBV6-5 to TRBJ2-7; D not certain. Per the germline V gene, CDR1 is MNHEY and CDR2 is SVGAGI. The V end was cut by 6 bases, the J end by 3 bases, with 12 bases between. CDR3 length: 13 residues. This chain's CDR3 is CASRGGSLYEQYF. The CDR3, as DNA: TGTGCCAGCAGAGGCGGATCACTCTACGAGCAGTACTTC.

The V call is TRBV10-3, the J call TRBJ2-2; 7 nucleotides line up with TRBD1. CDR1 and CDR2 from the germline V gene are ENHRY and SYGVKD. The junction had 9 bases not matched to a gene; V was cut back by 3 bases and J by 5 bases. The CDR3 is made up of 16 amino acids. The CDR3 is CAISDVAGGKTGELFF. The CDR3 region has the DNA TGTGCCATCAGTGATGTGGCAGGGGGAAAGACCGGGGAGCTGTTTTTT.

The chain is built from TRBV28 and TRBJ1-1; D gene ambiguous. Germline CDR1 is MDHEN and CDR2 is SYDVKM. V lost 8 bases and J 0 bases, leaving 10 bases between the germline ends. The CDR3 sequence is 13 residues long. CDR3 DNA: TGTGCCAGCGGAGAGGTCCTGAACACTGAAGCTTTCTTT. This codes for CASGEVLNTEAFF.